The 27 T cell receptor beta chains listed next were all sequenced from one sample in a study of cytomegalovirus exposure and HLA in healthy donors (dated 2017 in TCRdb). The library was built by means of the immunoSEQ multiplex PCR assay. A mixture of 60 forward primers for TCR Vbeta segments and 13 reverse primers for TCR Jbeta segments was used in the multiplex PCR. What TCRdb holds here is the immuneACCESS table cut down to in-frame rearrangements. Part of the clones is not present; checked against another copy, under half of the missing clones reflect an unresolved V gene, and the others are unexplained. The sample table shows more than 95,000 clones, and approximately 64% are seen once. Less than 3.5% of the sample rests with the top ten. The material sequenced was PBMCs. Every receptor here comes from a woman between 45 and 60 years old in good health and CMV-seronegative.

V usage is TRBV10-2 and J usage is TRBJ1-4; a weak D match, TRBD1 (6 bases). Germline V gene lookup returns CDR1 WSHSY and CDR2 SAAADI. CDR3 length: 14 amino acids. Trimming took 3 bases from V and 7 from J, leaving 12 bases between them. CDR3 region: CASSDGGLVEKLFF. In DNA, the CDR3 is TGCGCCAGCAGTGACGGGGGGCTGGTTGAAAAACTGTTTTTT.

The chain carries TRBV11-3 and TRBJ2-1, with D unclear. V lost 5 bases, J lost 2 bases, and 13 bases lay in between. CDR3 length equals 15 residues. Germline CDR1 is SGHNT and CDR2 is YENEEA. CDR3 loop: CASSPFENTYNEQFF. The CDR3 region has the DNA TGTGCCAGCAGCCCCTTTGAGAATACCTACAATGAGCAGTTCTTC.

The chain combines TRBV5-1 with TRBJ2-2; D is ambiguous. V lost 0 bases to trimming and J lost 1 base, with 10 bases between them. This CDR3 has 16 residues. CDR1 SGHRS and CDR2 YFSETQ come from the germline V gene. The CDR3: CASSLGYSKNTGELFF. The CDR3 DNA reads as TGCGCCAGCAGCTTGGGCTACTCTAAGAACACCGGGGAGCTGTTTTTT.

This clone was counted a few times. The chain joins TRBV5-4 to TRBJ2-5, with TRBD2 matching over 8 bases. The CDR3 covers 13 residues. The V segment lost 2 bases and the J segment 4 bases; nucleotides outside the gene matches: 1. Germline V gene data show CDR1 as SGHNT and CDR2 as YYREEE (reference sequence). The CDR3: CASSFSGGETQYF. For the CDR3, the DNA is TGTGCCAGCAGCTTCAGCGGGGGAGAGACCCAGTACTTC. The whole variable domain, remainder taken from reference TRBV5-4 and TRBJ2-5, is ETGVTQSPTHLIKTRGQQVTLRCSSQSGHNTVSWYQQALGQGPQFIFQYYREEENGRGNFPPRFSGLQFPNYSSELNVNALELDDSALYLCASSFSGGETQYFGPGTRLLVL.

The rearrangement uses TRBV6-1 and TRBJ2-7; 7 bases match TRBD1. The V segment lost 7 bases and the J segment 4 bases; nucleotides outside the gene matches: 7. Germline-derived CDR1 and CDR2 are MNHNS and SASEGT. The CDR3 length is 13 residues. CDR3 in amino acids: CASTYRQGYEQYF. Written as DNA, the CDR3 is TGTGCCAGCACTTATAGACAGGGTTACGAGCAGTACTTC.

The V and J genes are TRBV18 and TRBJ1-1; no definite D call. Germline CDR1 and CDR2: KGHSH and LQKENI. Trimming removed 2 bases at V and 5 bases at J, with 18 bases between. The CDR3 is made up of 16 amino acids. The DNA for the CDR3 is TGTGCCAGCTCACCATTTAATACAGCCGGAGGAACTGAAGCTTTCTTT. Its protein product is CASSPFNTAGGTEAFF. Drawing the rest from reference TRBV18 and TRBJ1-1, the complete variable domain is NAGVMQNPRHLVRRRGQEARLRCSPMKGHSHVYWYRQLPEEGLKFMVYLQKENIIDESGMPKERFSAEFPKEGPSILRIQQVVRGDSAAYFCASSPFNTAGGTEAFFGQGTRLTVV.

The V call is TRBV6-6, the J call TRBJ2-1; 7 bases match TRBD1. This CDR3 region has 16 residues. The germline V gene encodes CDR1 MNHNY and CDR2 SVGAGI (reference sequence). The ends lost 5 bases at V and 1 base at J; junction bases unmatched: 8. In DNA form, the CDR3 reads TGTGCCAGCAGTGCCCCGGACAGGTCTTCCTACAATGAGCAGTTCTTC. Amino acids: CASSAPDRSSYNEQFF.

CDR3 nucleotide sequence: TGTGCCATCAGTGAGTCGAGGAGCATTCAGTACTTC. It translates to CAISESRSIQYF. The rearrangement joins TRBV10-3 to TRBJ2-4; no clear D gene. The CDR3 spans 12 residues. V was cut by 0 bases and J by 9 bases, with 6 bases left in between. The germline V gene has CDR1 ENHRY and CDR2 SYGVKD.

The chain joins TRBV18 to TRBJ2-5, with 8 bases matching TRBD1. The ends lost 1 base at V and 4 bases at J; junction bases unmatched: 8. The CDR3 sequence is 16 residues long. In germline, CDR1 is KGHSH, CDR2 LQKENI. The CDR3 loop is CASSPRQGALLETQYF. CDR3 coding DNA: TGTGCCAGCTCACCACGGCAGGGGGCGCTTTTAGAGACCCAGTACTTC. Using reference TRBV18 and TRBJ2-5 for the parts outside the CDR3, the full variable domain is NAGVMQNPRHLVRRRGQEARLRCSPMKGHSHVYWYRQLPEEGLKFMVYLQKENIIDESGMPKERFSAEFPKEGPSILRIQQVVRGDSAAYFCASSPRQGALLETQYFGPGTRLLVL.

V is TRBV18 and J is TRBJ2-3; no definite D call. V was clipped by 5 bases and J by 1 base, with 10 bases between them. CDR3 length: 14 amino acids. CDR1 is KGHSH, CDR2 LQKENI, per germline. This chain's CDR3 is CASSYLVGTDTQYF. DNA of the CDR3: TGTGCCAGCTCATACTTAGTGGGCACAGATACGCAGTATTTT.

This chain uses TRBV4-1 with TRBJ1-2, with a possible D match to TRBD1 (5 bases). Germline V CDR1 and CDR2: MGHRA, YSYEKL. V was clipped by 1 base and J by 6 bases, with 15 bases between them. CDR3 length equals 15 residues. CDR3 amino acids: CASSQVWTGGDGYTF. CDR3 nucleotides: TGCGCCAGCAGCCAAGTCTGGACGGGGGGAGATGGCTACACCTTC.

The chain has TRBV6-5 and TRBJ1-4, with unresolved D. The CDR3 extends over 13 amino acids. Trimming took off 6 bases at V and 7 bases at J, with 12 bases between the two ends. CDR1 and CDR2 from the germline V gene are MNHEY and SVGAGI. Here the CDR3 reads CASRLRRSEKLFF. As DNA, the CDR3 is TGTGCCAGCAGACTAAGGCGAAGTGAAAAACTGTTTTTT.

Only a few counts were recorded for this clone. The chain employs TRBV4-3 and TRBJ2-7; D may be TRBD2 (6 bases). In germline, CDR1 is LGHNA, CDR2 YSLEER. This CDR3 is built from 16 residues. V was pared by 4 bases and J by 5 bases, with 21 bases between. CDR3 amino acids: CASSPWTATSTHEQYF. The CDR3 nucleotides are TGCGCCAGCAGCCCGTGGACGGCCACTAGCACCCACGAGCAGTACTTC.

The chain uses TRBV7-9 and TRBJ1-1; no definite D call. This CDR3 contains 13 residues. V lost 1 base and J lost 7, with 10 bases in between. Germline CDR1 SEHNR, CDR2 FQNEAQ (reference sequence). CDR3 loop: CASSLESRVEAFF. The CDR3 nucleotides are TGTGCCAGCAGCTTAGAATCCCGGGTTGAAGCTTTCTTT. The full variable domain, its missing parts supplied by reference TRBV7-9 and TRBJ1-1, is DTGVSQNPRHKITKRGQNVTFRCDPISEHNRLYWYRQTLGQGPEFLTYFQNEAQLEKSRLLSDRFSAERPKGSFSTLEIQRTEQGDSAMYLCASSLESRVEAFFGQGTRLTVV.

The chain carries TRBV30 and TRBJ2-5; 9 bases are shared with TRBD2. V shed 8 bases, J shed 5 bases, and the junction held 9 bases outside the gene matches. CDR1 and CDR2 (germline): GTSNPN, SVGIG (reference sequence). The CDR3 has 13 amino acids. The chain's CDR3 is CAGPLRGGETQYF. The DNA of the CDR3 is TGTGCCGGACCCCTGCGGGGGGGGGAGACCCAGTACTTC.

The chain is built from TRBV10-1 and TRBJ1-2, with D unresolved. V lost 4 bases, J lost 5 bases, and 11 bases lay in between. The CDR3 totals 13 residues. Germline values: CDR1 WNHNN, CDR2 SYGVQD (reference sequence). This CDR3 is CASSVEGTYGYTF. As DNA, the CDR3 is TGCGCCAGCAGTGTTGAGGGTACTTATGGCTACACCTTC.

This clone was recorded a few times. This chain's CDR3 is CSARGQGKETQYF. The CDR3 bases are TGCAGCGCCCGGGGACAGGGTAAAGAGACCCAGTACTTC. V and J are TRBV29-1 and TRBJ2-5; 9 bases are shared with TRBD1. CDR3 size: 13 residues. Losses at the gene ends were 7 bases for V and 3 bases for J; bases not matched to a gene: 6. Per germline, CDR1 SQVTM and CDR2 ANQGSEA.

The chain links TRBV7-8 to TRBJ1-2, with 11 bases lining up with TRBD1. The CDR3 is 18 residues long. CDR1 is SGHVS and CDR2 is FQNEAQ in the germline V gene. V lost 1 base, J lost 4 bases, and 11 bases stayed unmatched. CDR3 DNA sequence: TGTGCCAGCAGCTTAGATGGGACAGGGGGACGGGCAATCTATGGCTACACCTTC. It specifies CASSLDGTGGRAIYGYTF. The variable domain in full, completed from reference TRBV7-8 and TRBJ1-2, reads GAGVSQSPRYKVAKRGQDVALRCDPISGHVSLFWYQQALGQGPEFLTYFQNEAQLDKSGLPSDRFFAERPEGSVSTLKIQRTQQEDSAVYLCASSLDGTGGRAIYGYTFGSGTRLTVV.

The chain is built from TRBV18 and TRBJ1-5; D is uncertain. The V gene lost 1 base and the J gene lost 5 bases, with 6 bases spanning the gap. CDR3 length: 13 residues. Germline lookup yields CDR1 KGHSH and CDR2 LQKENI. The CDR3 spells CASSPLRDQPQHF. The CDR3 DNA is TGTGCCAGCTCACCACTGCGGGATCAGCCCCAGCATTTT.

The rearrangement uses TRBV13 and TRBJ2-3, with TRBD2 matching 11 bases. The length of the CDR3 is 18 residues. The germline gives CDR1 PRHDT, CDR2 FYEKMQ (reference sequence). V shed 6 bases, J shed 0 bases, and the junction held 11 bases outside the gene matches. The CDR3 spells CASRTSSGRLLSTDTQYF. The CDR3 coding sequence is TGTGCCAGCAGAACTTCTAGCGGGAGGCTCCTAAGCACAGATACGCAGTATTTT.

The V gene is TRBV2, the J gene TRBJ1-4; D ambiguous. This CDR3 has 12 amino acids. V was pared by 3 bases and J by 10 bases, with 9 bases between. Germline V gene sequence: CDR1 SNHLY, CDR2 FYNNEI. Written as DNA, the CDR3 is TGTGCCAGCAGTGACCCGGAGGGAAAACTGTTTTTT. Protein: CASSDPEGKLFF.

This sequence joins TRBV29-1 and TRBJ1-1; TRBD1 matches 7 bases. Trimming took 7 bases from V and 3 from J; bases not matched to a gene: 11. The CDR3 spans 14 residues. The germline V gene encodes CDR1 SQVTM and CDR2 ANQGSEA. The DNA of the CDR3 is TGCAGCGCCGGGGACAGCCCAGGGGACACTGAAGCTTTCTTT. Residues: CSAGDSPGDTEAFF. Full variable domain (remainder filled in from reference TRBV29-1 and TRBJ1-1): SAVISQKPSRDICQRGTSLTIQCQVDSQVTMMFWYRQQPGQSLTLIATANQGSEATYESGFVIDKFPISRPNLTFSTLTVSNMSPEDSSIYLCSAGDSPGDTEAFFGQGTRLTVV.

V gene TRBV11-3 combines with J gene TRBJ2-3; no clear D gene. This CDR3 spans 12 amino acids. The V end lost 4 bases, the J end lost 0 bases, and 2 bases lay between the germline ends. The germline gives CDR1 SGHNT, CDR2 YENEEA. The CDR3 nucleotides are TGTGCCAGCAGCTCTAGCACAGATACGCAGTATTTT. Translating gives CASSSSTDTQYF.

CDR3: CASSLHGLRSSGNTIYF. DNA for the CDR3: TGTGCCAGCAGCTTACACGGACTACGATCCTCAGGAAACACCATATATTTT. This chain uses TRBV11-1 with TRBJ1-3; D call uncertain. Germline V gives CDR1 SGHAT, CDR2 FQDESV (reference sequence). This CDR3 has 17 amino acids. Trimming removed 2 bases at V and 4 bases at J, with 18 bases between.

Worth noting for this clone: The sample carries other DNA sequences with the same CDR3. This chain connects TRBV5-1 to TRBJ1-3; D possibly corresponds to TRBD1 (5 bases). The germline V and J ends were trimmed by 4 bases and 4 bases, with 9 bases remaining between them. This CDR3 is 13 amino acids long. Germline CDR1 and CDR2: SGHRS and YFSETQ. This CDR3 is CASSLGGGNTIYF. The CDR3 region has the DNA TGCGCCAGCAGCCTCGGGGGGGGAAACACCATATATTTT.

This rearrangement joins TRBV28 to TRBJ1-3; no clear D gene. The germline V gene has CDR1 MDHEN and CDR2 SYDVKM. V dropped 7 bases and J dropped 1 base, with 8 bases sitting between them. The CDR3 contains 13 residues. CDR3 coding DNA: TGTGCCAGCACCACTCAATCTGGAAACACCATATATTTT. It specifies CASTTQSGNTIYF.

This clone has only a few counts. The chain employs TRBV28 and TRBJ1-1; 7 nucleotides align to TRBD1. CDR3 size: 14 residues. CDR1 and CDR2 (germline): MDHEN, SYDVKM. V was clipped by 5 bases and J by 4 bases; unmatched bases: 7. CDR3 sequence: CASSTFRGVTEAFF. Here the CDR3 DNA reads TGTGCCAGCAGTACATTCAGGGGGGTCACTGAAGCTTTCTTT.